These T cell receptor beta chains were read from a single sample in a study of cytomegalovirus exposure and HLA in healthy donors. Clones were read by immunoSEQ multiplex PCR, and TCRdb kept only the in-frame ones, dropping some. There are about 160,000 clones in the sample; approximately 78% occur only once, and 7% lies in the top ten. Sample: PBMCs. These receptors all come from a woman younger than 45 in good health and CMV-seropositive. CDR3s include the opening cysteine and the closing phenylalanine or tryptophan.

V gene	J gene	CDR3 protein
TRBV15	TRBJ2-2	CATSSRSNTGELFF
TRBV4-3	TRBJ1-2	CASSQATGQANYGYAF
TRBV5-1	TRBJ2-7	CASSLSQGRTYEQYF
TRBV5-6	TRBJ2-3	CASSLVDRATDTQYF
TRBV10-3	TRBJ1-5	CAISERFEGQGMHQPQHF
TRBV5-5	TRBJ1-5	CASSRWDTLNQPQHF
TRBV10-3	TRBJ2-7	CAISEPGGNSYEQYF
TRBV30	TRBJ1-2	CAWSRTGNYGYTF
TRBV7-2	TRBJ2-7	CASSEDGRGASYEQYF
TRBV18	TRBJ1-1	CASSPDRGRAEAFF
TRBV19	TRBJ1-1	CASRGPIYRRTANTEAFF
TRBV4-2	TRBJ2-3	CASSQSSTDTQYF
TRBV5-1	TRBJ2-2	CASSFWTSNTGELFF
TRBV2	TRBJ2-3	CASSEVAGWGKQYF
TRBV5-4	TRBJ1-2	CASSVETSGWSGYTF
TRBV6-1	TRBJ1-1	CASSHNGNTEAFF
TRBV19	TRBJ1-1	CASSIGLRGLDTEAFF
TRBV6-1	TRBJ1-1	CASSNRVAEAFF
TRBV6-5	TRBJ1-3	CASSVGEGTGNTIYF
TRBV27	TRBJ2-2	CASSLSLTGELFF
TRBV18	TRBJ1-5	CASSPNTGLLEPQHF
TRBV5-1	TRBJ1-4	CASSLGTPGRVGKGKLFF
TRBV5-6	TRBJ2-7	CASSIPPPSRADEQYF
TRBV27	TRBJ1-6	CASSWRTGLFNSPLHF
TRBV7-2	TRBJ1-3	CASSLVGQYSGNTIYF
TRBV7-3	TRBJ2-7	CASSPGRGYEQYF
TRBV2	TRBJ1-1	CASRSSGTEAFF
TRBV5-8	TRBJ1-5	CASSLWSGGNSNQPQHF
TRBV4-1	TRBJ2-7	CASSQDVSARGLYEQYF
TRBV4-2	TRBJ2-7	CASSIVLDSLYEQYF
TRBV30	TRBJ1-4	CAWSVPGGEKLFF